Reported below is one TCR beta chain. This record belongs to a study of OX40 agonist ivuxolimab in advanced cancers. Trimming removed 3 bases from V and 7 bases from J, with 15 bases in between. Germline V gene lookup returns CDR1 SEHNR and CDR2 FQNEAQ (reference sequence). The CDR3 has 15 residues. Profiling relied on immunoSEQ multiplex PCR, and the TCRdb table lists in-frame clones only, not all of them. The table has tens of thousands of clones, approximately 90% seen once. No patient had autoimmune disease or received systemic immunosuppression. The sequencing used CD4+ or CD8+ T cells sorted from blood, collected in a trial of the OX40 agonist ivuxolimab. The source of this sequence is an adult with an advanced solid tumor such as melanoma, head and neck, liver or kidney cancer. The J gene is TRBJ2-2, the V gene TRBV7-9; D gene unclear. In DNA, the CDR3 is TGTGCCAGCAGCTTGTATGGGCAGGAGAGCGGGGAGCTGTTTTTT. Its protein is CASSLYGQESGELFF.